The subject of this entry is one T cell receptor beta chain. Its antigen is currently unknown. The data belong to a study of shared clonotypes between healthy human individuals. Whole-study findings and limits: On the whole, naive subsets had larger estimated richness than memory subsets had. An effect of sequencing depth on clonotype sharing among donors was expected.

This CDR3 is 12 amino acids long. Trimming left V 7 bases short and J 5 bases short, with 9 bases between. Germline lookup yields CDR1 ENHRY and CDR2 SYGVKD. Generated by immunoSEQ multiplex PCR, the TCRdb table keeps only in-frame clones and is missing some. This table holds roughly 1,600,000 clones, around 98.5% found once. The chain joins TRBV10-3 to TRBJ2-1; no firm D call. The TCR was taken from a man between 25 and 39 years old in good health. The sample taken for sequencing was naive CD4+ T cells sorted from blood. Subset indicated: CD45RA+ positively selected. For the CDR3, the DNA is TGTGCCATCAAAGATGATCACAATGAGCAGTTCTTC. It yields the protein CAIKDDHNEQFF.